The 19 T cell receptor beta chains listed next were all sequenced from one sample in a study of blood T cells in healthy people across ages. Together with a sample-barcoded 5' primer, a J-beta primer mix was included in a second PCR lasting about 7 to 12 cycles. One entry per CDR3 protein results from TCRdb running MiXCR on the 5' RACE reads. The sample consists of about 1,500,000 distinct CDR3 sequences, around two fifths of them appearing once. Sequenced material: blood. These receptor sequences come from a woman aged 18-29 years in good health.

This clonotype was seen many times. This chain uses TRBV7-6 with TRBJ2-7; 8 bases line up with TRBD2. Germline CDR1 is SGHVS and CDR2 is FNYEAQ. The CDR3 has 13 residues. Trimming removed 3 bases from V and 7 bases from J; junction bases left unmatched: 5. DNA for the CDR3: TGTGCCAGCAGCTTCTCTCCTAGCGGGGAGCAGTACTTC. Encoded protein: CASSFSPSGEQYF.

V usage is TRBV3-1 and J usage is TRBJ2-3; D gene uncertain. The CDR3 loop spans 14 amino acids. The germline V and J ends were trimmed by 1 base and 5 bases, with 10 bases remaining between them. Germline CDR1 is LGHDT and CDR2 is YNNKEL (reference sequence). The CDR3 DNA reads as TGTGCCAGCAGCCAAGTGGCGTCCCAAGATACGCAGTATTTT. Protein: CASSQVASQDTQYF.

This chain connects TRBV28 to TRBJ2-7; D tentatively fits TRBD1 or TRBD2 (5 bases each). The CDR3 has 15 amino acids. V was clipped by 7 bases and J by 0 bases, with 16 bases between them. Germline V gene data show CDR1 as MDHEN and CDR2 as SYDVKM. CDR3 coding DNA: TGTGCCAGCACGGGACGCAGGGCGGCCTCCTACGAGCAGTACTTC. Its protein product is CASTGRRAASYEQYF.

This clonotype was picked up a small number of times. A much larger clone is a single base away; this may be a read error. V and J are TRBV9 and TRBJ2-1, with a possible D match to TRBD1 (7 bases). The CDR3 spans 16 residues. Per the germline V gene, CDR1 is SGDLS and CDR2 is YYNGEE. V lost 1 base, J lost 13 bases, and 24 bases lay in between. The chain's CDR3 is CASSVISGGSVETQFF. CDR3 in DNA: TGTGCCAGCAGCGTAATTTCAGGGGGGAGTGTAGAGACCCAGTTCTTC. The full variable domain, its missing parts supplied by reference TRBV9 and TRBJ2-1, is DSGVTQTPKHLITATGQRVTLRCSPRSGDLSVYWYQQSLDQGLQFLIQYYNGEERAKGNILERFSAQQFPDLHSELNLSSLELGDSALYFCASSVISGGSVETQFFGPGTRLTVL.

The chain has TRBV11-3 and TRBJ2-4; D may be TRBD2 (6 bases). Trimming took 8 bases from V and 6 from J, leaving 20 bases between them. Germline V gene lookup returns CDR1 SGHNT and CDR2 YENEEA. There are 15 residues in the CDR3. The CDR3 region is CASSRGGKSGNIQYF. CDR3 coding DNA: TGTGCCAGCTCGAGAGGCGGGAAGTCAGGAAACATTCAGTACTTC. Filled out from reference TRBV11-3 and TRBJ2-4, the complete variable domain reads EAGVVQSPRYKIIEKKQPVAFWCNPISGHNTLYWYLQNLGQGPELLIRYENEEAVDDSQLPKDRFSAERLKGVDSTLKIQPAELGDSAVYLCASSRGGKSGNIQYFGAGTRLSVL.

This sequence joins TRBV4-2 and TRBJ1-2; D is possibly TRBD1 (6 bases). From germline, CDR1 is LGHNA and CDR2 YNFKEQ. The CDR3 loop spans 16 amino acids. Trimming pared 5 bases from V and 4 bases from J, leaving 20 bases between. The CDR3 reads CASSEGVGTAVYGYTF. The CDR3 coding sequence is TGTGCCAGCAGCGAGGGGGTGGGGACTGCTGTCTATGGCTACACCTTC.

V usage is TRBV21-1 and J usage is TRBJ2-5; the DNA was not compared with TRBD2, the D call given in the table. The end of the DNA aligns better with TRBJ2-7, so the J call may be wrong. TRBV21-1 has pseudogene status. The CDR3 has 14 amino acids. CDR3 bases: TGTGCCAGCAGCAATGGAGCGGGGGACGGCGAGCAGTACTTC. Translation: CASSNGAGDGEQYF.

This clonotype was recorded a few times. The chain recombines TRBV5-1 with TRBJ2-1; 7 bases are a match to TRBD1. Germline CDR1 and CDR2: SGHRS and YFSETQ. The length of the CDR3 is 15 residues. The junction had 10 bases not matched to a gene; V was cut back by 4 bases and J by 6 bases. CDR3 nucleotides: TGCGCCAGCAGCGTTATCCCACAGGGGCTCAATGAGCAGTTCTTC. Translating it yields CASSVIPQGLNEQFF. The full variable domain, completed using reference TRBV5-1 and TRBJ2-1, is KAGVTQTPRYLIKTRGQQVTLSCSPISGHRSVSWYQQTPGQGLQFLFEYFSETQRNKGNFPGRFSGRQFSNSRSEMNVSTLELGDSALYLCASSVIPQGLNEQFFGPGTRLTVL.

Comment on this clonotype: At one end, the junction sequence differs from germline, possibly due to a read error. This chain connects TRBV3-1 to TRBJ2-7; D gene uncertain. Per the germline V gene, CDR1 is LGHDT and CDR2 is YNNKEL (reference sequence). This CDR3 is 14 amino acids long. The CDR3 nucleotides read TGTGTCAGCAGCCAAGAGTCACACTCCTACGAGCAGTACTTC. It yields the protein CVSSQESHSYEQYF.

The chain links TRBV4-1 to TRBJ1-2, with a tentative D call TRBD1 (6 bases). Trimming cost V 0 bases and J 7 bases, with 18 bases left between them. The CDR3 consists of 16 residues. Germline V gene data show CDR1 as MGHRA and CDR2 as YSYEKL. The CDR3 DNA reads TGCGCCAGCAGCCAAGACAACGGGGGGCCGGACTCTGGCTACACCTTC. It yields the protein CASSQDNGGPDSGYTF.

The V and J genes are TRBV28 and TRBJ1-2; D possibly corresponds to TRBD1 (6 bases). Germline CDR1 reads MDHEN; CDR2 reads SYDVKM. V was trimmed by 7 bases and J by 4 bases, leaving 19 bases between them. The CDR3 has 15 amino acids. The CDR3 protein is CASTNTLRDTYGYTF. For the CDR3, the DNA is TGTGCCAGCACAAATACCCTCCGGGACACCTATGGCTACACCTTC.

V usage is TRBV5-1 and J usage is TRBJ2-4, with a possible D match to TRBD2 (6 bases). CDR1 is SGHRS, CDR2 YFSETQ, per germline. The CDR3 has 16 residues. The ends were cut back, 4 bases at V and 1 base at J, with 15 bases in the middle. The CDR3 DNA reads TGCGCCAGCAGCGGGGGGAGTTCGGACGCCAAAAACATTCAGTACTTC. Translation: CASSGGSSDAKNIQYF.

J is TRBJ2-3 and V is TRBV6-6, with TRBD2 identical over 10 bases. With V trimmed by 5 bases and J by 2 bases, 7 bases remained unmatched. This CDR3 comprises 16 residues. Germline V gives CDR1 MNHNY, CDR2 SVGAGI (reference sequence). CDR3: CASSIRTSGPTDTQYF. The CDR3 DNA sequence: TGTGCCAGCAGTATTAGGACTAGCGGTCCCACAGATACGCAGTATTTT.

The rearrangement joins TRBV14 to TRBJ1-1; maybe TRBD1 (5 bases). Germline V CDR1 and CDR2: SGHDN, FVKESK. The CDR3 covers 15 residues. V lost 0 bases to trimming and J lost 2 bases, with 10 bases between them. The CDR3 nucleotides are TGTGCCAGCAGCCAAGAGGGCAGGGATAACACTGAAGCTTTCTTT. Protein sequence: CASSQEGRDNTEAFF.

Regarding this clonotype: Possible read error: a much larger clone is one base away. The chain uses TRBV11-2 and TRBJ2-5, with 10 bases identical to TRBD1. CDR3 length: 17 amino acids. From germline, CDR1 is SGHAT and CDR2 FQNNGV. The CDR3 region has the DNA TGTGCCGGCAGCTTAGCTCCGGGACAGGGGAATCAAGAGACCCAGTACTTC. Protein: CAGSLAPGQGNQETQYF.

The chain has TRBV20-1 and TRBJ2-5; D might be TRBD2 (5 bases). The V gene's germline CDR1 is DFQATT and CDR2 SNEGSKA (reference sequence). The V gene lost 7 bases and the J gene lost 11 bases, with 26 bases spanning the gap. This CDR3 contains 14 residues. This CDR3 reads CSGEPGSSYNEQYF. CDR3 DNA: TGCAGTGGAGAACCGGGAAGTTCCTACAATGAGCAGTACTTC.

The CDR3 reads CASSADSYYEQYF. The CDR3 DNA reads TGTGCCAGCAGTGCGGACAGCTACTACGAGCAGTACTTC. V usage is TRBV6-1 and J usage is TRBJ2-7; a weak D match, TRBD1 (6 bases). Per the germline V gene, CDR1 is MNHNS and CDR2 is SASEGT. Trimming cost V 4 bases and J 3 bases, with 10 bases left between them. The length of the CDR3 is 13 residues.

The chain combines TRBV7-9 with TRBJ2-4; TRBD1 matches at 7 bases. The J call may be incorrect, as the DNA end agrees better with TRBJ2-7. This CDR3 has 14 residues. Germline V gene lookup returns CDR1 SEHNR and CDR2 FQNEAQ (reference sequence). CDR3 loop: CASSRLTGSYEQYF. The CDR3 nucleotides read TGTGCCAGCAGCCGATTGACAGGGAGCTACGAGCAGTACTTC.

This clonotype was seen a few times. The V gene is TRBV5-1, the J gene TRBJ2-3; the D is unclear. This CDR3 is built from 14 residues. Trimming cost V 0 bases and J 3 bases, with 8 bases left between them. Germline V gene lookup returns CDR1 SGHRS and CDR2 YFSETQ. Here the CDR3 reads CASSLASPTDTQYF. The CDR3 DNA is TGCGCCAGCAGCTTGGCCTCGCCTACAGATACGCAGTATTTT.